The 11 T cell receptor beta chains below come from one sample, sequenced in a study of CD8 T cells in Susac syndrome. An input of about 0.45 to 1 ug of RNA was subjected to reverse transcription using random hexamers. Via MiXCR, TCRdb re-called the immunoSEQ multiplex PCR reads, giving one row per CDR3 protein. The table has over 150,000 distinct CDR3 sequences, around 96% seen once. Sequencing was carried out using CD4+ T cells from PBMCs. Source of these receptors: a human donor with multiple sclerosis.

V usage is TRBV19 and J usage is TRBJ2-2; 7 bases line up with TRBD1. Germline CDR1 is LNHDA and CDR2 is SQIVND (reference sequence). V gave up 6 bases and J gave up 1 base; unmatched junction bases: 2. CDR3 length: 14 amino acids. CDR3 DNA sequence: TGTGCCAGTAGGGCAGGGGGGAACACCGGGGAGCTGTTTTTT. This sequence encodes CASRAGGNTGELFF.

CDR3 DNA sequence: TGTGCCTGGAAAGATAACACTGAAGCTTTCTTT. Its protein product is CAWKDNTEAFF. This sequence joins TRBV30 and TRBJ1-1; D is ambiguous. V lost 4 bases to trimming and J lost 2 bases, with 5 bases between them. This CDR3 spans 11 amino acids. From germline, CDR1 is GTSNPN and CDR2 SVGIG (reference sequence).

The CDR3 DNA sequence: TGTGCCAGCAGCTTTAGGGGTGAAGAGCAGTACTTC. It translates to CASSFRGEEQYF. The genes are TRBV7-9 and TRBJ2-7, with D tentatively TRBD1 (5 bases). CDR1 SEHNR and CDR2 FQNEAQ come from the germline V gene (reference sequence). V gave up 3 bases and J gave up 7 bases, with 10 bases separating them. This CDR3 is 12 amino acids long.

The CDR3 nucleotides read TGTGCCACCAGTGAGCCCGGGATAGGGGGAGGTTACGAGCAGTACTTC. Translating it yields CATSEPGIGGGYEQYF. V gene TRBV24-1 combines with J gene TRBJ2-7, with D possibly called TRBD1 or TRBD2 (6 bases each). Germline CDR1 and CDR2: KGHDR and SFDVKD. V was pared by 4 bases and J by 4 bases, with 19 bases between. The CDR3 contains 16 residues.

The chain combines TRBV20-1 with TRBJ2-2, with TRBD2 as a possible D gene (6 bases). CDR3 length: 13 amino acids. Trimming took off 6 bases at V and 8 bases at J, with 16 bases between the two ends. Germline CDR1 reads DFQATT; CDR2 reads SNEGSKA (reference sequence). The CDR3 reads CSASGTLAGELFF. The CDR3, as DNA: TGCAGTGCATCCGGGACTTTAGCAGGGGAGCTGTTTTTT.

V gene TRBV5-6 combines with J gene TRBJ2-1, with D perhaps assigned TRBD1 or TRBD2 (5 bases each). The CDR3 length is 17 residues. Germline CDR1 and CDR2: SGHDT and YYEEEE. V was trimmed by 5 bases and J by 7 bases, leaving 25 bases between them. The CDR3 is CASSRSPGASYINEQFF. DNA for the CDR3: TGTGCCAGCAGTCGCTCCCCCGGGGCTAGCTATATTAATGAGCAGTTCTTC. The entire variable domain, with the rest obtained from reference TRBV5-6 and TRBJ2-1, is as follows: DAGVTQSPTHLIKTRGQQVTLRCSPKSGHDTVSWYQQALGQGPQFIFQYYEEEERQRGNFPDRFSGHQFPNYSSELNVNALLLGDSALYLCASSRSPGASYINEQFFGPGTRLTVL.

V and J are TRBV29-1 and TRBJ2-7; D is perhaps TRBD1 (6 bases). V was shortened by 4 bases and J by 7 bases, with 14 bases between the two germline ends. CDR1 and CDR2 from the germline V gene are SQVTM and ANQGSEA. The CDR3 consists of 12 residues. The CDR3 loop reads CSVVRQVGEQYF. CDR3 nucleotide sequence: TGCAGCGTTGTAAGACAGGTGGGAGAGCAGTACTTC.

Of note for this clonotype: A read error may produce the germline difference seen at one junction end. The J gene is TRBJ1-6, the V gene TRBV20-1; D is unresolved. CDR1 and CDR2 (germline): DFQATT, SNEGSKA (reference sequence). The length of the CDR3 is 15 residues. CDR3 protein: CSARARGSFNSPLHF. DNA of the CDR3: TGCAGTGCTAGAGCTAGAGGGTCCTTTAATTCACCCCTCCACTTT.

The V gene is TRBV24-1, the J gene TRBJ2-7, with no clear D. This CDR3 comprises 10 residues. The V end lost 5 bases, the J end lost 8 bases, and 6 bases lay between the germline ends. Germline V gene data show CDR1 as KGHDR and CDR2 as SFDVKD. The CDR3 DNA follows: TGTGCCACCAGTGGTCCACAGCAGTACTTC. The encoded protein is CATSGPQQYF.

The chain combines TRBV6-6 with TRBJ1-1; perhaps TRBD1 as D (5 bases). The CDR3 sequence is 13 residues long. Germline V gives CDR1 MNHNY, CDR2 SVGAGI (reference sequence). Deletions cut 6 bases from V and 0 bases from J, with 8 bases between. The CDR3 DNA reads TGTGCCAGCAGCACAGGCGTGAACACTGAAGCTTTCTTT. It encodes CASSTGVNTEAFF.

The chain combines TRBV7-9 with TRBJ1-2; D may be TRBD1 (6 bases). Trimming cost V 7 bases and J 6 bases, with 12 bases left between them. The CDR3 loop spans 12 amino acids. Germline assignment: CDR1 SEHNR and CDR2 FQNEAQ (reference sequence). The chain's CDR3 is CASIEQGNGYTF. For the CDR3, the DNA is TGTGCCAGCATCGAACAGGGAAATGGCTACACCTTC.